This entry lists 2 T cell receptor beta chains sequenced from one sample in a study of blood T cells in healthy people across ages (dated by TCRdb to the mid-2010s). The library was produced with 5' RACE. Sequencing took place on an Illumina HiSeq 2500. A second about 7 to 11 cycle PCR used a sample-barcoded 5' primer and a J-beta primer mix. The public sequencing data were trimmed at Q25 with fastp and processed into clonotypes with MiXCR by TCRdb, which kept only in-frame beta chains. Under each unique CDR3 protein, matching rows form one entry showing the most common genes and DNA. The sample table holds 550,000 to 800,000 distinct CDR3 sequences, of which over 20% were seen once. The ten largest clones add up to roughly 3.4% of the sample. The sample taken for sequencing was blood. All receptors derive from a man between 70 and 80 years old in good health.

This rearrangement joins TRBV7-2 to TRBJ2-2; D possibly uses TRBD1 or TRBD2 (5 bases each). The CDR3 has 15 residues. In germline, CDR1 is SGHTA, CDR2 FQGNSA. The V end was cut by 0 bases, the J end by 7 bases, with 12 bases between. CDR3 region: CASSLAGVAGGELFF. The CDR3 nucleotides read TGTGCCAGCAGCTTAGCGGGGGTGGCTGGCGGGGAGCTGTTTTTT.

This clonotype turned up a few times. The chain recombines TRBV29-1 with TRBJ2-2; 7 bases fit TRBD2. Trimming cost V 3 bases and J 6 bases; bases outside gene matches: 7. The CDR3 is 14 amino acids. Germline V gene lookup returns CDR1 SQVTM and CDR2 ANQGSEA. The DNA for the CDR3 is TGCAGCGTTGAGAGCGGGGCGGGCGCCGGGGAGCTGTTTTTT. Protein sequence: CSVESGAGAGELFF.